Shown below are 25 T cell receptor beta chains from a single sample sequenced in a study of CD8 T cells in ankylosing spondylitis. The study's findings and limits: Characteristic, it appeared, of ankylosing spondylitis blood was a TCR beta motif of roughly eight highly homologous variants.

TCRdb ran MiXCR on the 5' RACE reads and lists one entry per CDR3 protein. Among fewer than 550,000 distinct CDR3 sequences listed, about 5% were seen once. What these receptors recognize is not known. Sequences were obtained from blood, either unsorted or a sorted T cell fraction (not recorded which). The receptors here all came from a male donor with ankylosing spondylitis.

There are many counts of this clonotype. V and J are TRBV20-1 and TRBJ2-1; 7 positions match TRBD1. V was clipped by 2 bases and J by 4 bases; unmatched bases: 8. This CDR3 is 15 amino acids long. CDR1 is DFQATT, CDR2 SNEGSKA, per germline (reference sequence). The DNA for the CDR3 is TGCAGTGCTAGACGTGGACAGGTGTATTACAATGAGCAGTTCTTC. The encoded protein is CSARRGQVYYNEQFF.

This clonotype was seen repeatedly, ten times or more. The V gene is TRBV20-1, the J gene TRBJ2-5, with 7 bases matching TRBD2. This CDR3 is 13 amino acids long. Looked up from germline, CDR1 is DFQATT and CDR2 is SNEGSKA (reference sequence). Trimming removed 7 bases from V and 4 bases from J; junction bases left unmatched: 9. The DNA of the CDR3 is TGCAGTGTACAGACTAGCCAATTAGAGACCCAGTACTTC. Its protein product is CSVQTSQLETQYF.

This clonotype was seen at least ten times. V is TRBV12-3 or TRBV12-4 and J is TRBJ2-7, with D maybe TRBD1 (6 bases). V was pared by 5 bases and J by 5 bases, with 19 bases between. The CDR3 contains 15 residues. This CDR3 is CASSQPWTASHEQYF. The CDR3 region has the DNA TGTGCCAGCAGTCAGCCCTGGACAGCTTCCCACGAGCAGTACTTC.

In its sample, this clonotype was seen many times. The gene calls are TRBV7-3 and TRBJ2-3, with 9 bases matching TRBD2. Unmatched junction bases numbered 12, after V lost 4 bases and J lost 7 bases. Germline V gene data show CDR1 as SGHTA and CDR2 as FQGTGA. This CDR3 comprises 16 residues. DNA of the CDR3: TGTGCCAGCAGCTCCGTAGCTAGCGGGGCCCTCTATACGCAGTATTTT. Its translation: CASSSVASGALYTQYF.

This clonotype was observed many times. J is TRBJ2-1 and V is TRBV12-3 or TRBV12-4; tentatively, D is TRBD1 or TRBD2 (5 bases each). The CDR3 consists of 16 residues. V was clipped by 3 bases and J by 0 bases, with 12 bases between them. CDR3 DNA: TGTGCCAGCAGTTTCCCACCAGGGAGCTCCTACAATGAGCAGTTCTTC. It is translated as CASSFPPGSSYNEQFF.

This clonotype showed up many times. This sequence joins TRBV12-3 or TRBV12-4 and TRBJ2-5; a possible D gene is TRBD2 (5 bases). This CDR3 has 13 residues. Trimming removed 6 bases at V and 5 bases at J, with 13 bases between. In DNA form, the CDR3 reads TGTGCCAGCAGAAGGGAGAGCGGCGAGACCCAGTACTTC. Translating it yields CASRRESGETQYF.

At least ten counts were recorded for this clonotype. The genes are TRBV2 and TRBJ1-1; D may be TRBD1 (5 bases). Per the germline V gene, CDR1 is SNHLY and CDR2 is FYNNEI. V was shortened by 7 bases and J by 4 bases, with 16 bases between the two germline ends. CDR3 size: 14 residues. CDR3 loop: CASTSQGEGTEAFF. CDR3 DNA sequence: TGTGCCAGCACCTCTCAGGGAGAGGGCACTGAAGCTTTCTTT.

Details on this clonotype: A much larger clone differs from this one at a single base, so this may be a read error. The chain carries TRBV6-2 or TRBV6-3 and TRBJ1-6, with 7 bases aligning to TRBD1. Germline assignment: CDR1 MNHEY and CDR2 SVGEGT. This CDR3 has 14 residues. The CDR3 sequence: CASIPQGTNSTLHF. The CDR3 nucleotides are TGTGCCAGCATCCCACAGGGGACAAATTCAACCCTCCACTTT.

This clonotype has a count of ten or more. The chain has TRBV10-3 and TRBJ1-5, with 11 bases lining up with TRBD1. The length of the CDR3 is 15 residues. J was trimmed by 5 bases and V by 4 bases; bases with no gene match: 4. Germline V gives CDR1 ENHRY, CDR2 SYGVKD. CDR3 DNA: TGTGCCATCAGTGGGACAGGGGGCCGGGATCAGCCCCAGCATTTT. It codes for CAISGTGGRDQPQHF.

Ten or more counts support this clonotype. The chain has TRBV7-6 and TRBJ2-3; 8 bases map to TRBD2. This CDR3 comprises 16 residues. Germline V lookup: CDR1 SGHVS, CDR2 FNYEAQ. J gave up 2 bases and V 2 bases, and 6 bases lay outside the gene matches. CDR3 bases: TGTGCCAGCAGCTTATACCCAGCGGGAGCCACAGATACGCAGTATTTT. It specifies CASSLYPAGATDTQYF.

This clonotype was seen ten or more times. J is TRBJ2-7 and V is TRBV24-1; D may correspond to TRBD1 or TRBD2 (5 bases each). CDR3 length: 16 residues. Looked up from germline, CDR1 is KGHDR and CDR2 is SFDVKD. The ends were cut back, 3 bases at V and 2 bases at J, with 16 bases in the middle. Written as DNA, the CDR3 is TGTGCCACCAGTGATGCCGGGACGGGAATCGCCTACGAGCAGTACTTC. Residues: CATSDAGTGIAYEQYF.

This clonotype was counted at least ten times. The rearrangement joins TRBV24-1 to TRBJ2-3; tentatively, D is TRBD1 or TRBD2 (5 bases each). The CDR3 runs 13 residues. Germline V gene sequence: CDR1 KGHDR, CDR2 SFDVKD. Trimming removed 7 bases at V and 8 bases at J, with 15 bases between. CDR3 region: CATSSSTGGTQYF. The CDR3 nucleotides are TGTGCCACCAGCTCATCTACAGGAGGTACGCAGTATTTT.

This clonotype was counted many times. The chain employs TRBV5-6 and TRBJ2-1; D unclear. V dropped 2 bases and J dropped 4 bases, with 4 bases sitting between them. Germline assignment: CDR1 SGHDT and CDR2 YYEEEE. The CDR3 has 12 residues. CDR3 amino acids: CASSFKYNEQFF. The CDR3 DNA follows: TGTGCCAGCAGCTTTAAATACAATGAGCAGTTCTTC.

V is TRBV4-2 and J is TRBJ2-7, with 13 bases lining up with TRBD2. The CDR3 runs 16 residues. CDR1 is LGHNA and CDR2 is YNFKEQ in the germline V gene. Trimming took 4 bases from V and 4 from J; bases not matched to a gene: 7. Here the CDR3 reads CASSRGLAGDIYEQYF. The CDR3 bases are TGTGCCAGCAGCCGTGGACTAGCGGGAGATATATACGAGCAGTACTTC.

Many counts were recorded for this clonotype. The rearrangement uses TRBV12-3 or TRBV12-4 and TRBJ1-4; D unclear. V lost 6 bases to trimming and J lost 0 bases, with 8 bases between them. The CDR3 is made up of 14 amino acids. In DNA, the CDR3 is TGTGCCAGCAGCCGGGATACAACTAATGAAAAACTGTTTTTT. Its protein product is CASSRDTTNEKLFF.

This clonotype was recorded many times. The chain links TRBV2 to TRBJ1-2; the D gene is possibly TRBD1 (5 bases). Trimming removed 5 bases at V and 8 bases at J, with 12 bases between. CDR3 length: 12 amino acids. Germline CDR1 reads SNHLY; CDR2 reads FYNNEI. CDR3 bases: TGTGCCAGCAGTCGTGCCGGGGCCGGCTACACCTTC. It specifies CASSRAGAGYTF.

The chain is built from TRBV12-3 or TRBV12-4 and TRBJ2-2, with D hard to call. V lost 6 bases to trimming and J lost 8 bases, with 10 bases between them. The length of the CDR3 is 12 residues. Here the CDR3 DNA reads TGTGCCAGCAGCCAACTTATAGGGGAGCTGTTTTTT. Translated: CASSQLIGELFF.

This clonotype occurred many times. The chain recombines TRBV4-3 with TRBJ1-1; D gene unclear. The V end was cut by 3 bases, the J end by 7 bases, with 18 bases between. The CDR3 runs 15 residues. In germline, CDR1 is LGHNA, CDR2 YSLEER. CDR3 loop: CASSQGSYRRYEAFF. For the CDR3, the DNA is TGCGCCAGCAGCCAGGGATCTTATAGGAGGTATGAAGCTTTCTTT.

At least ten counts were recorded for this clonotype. As DNA, the CDR3 is TGTGCCAGCAGTTGGATAGCGGCTAGCACAGATACGCAGTATTTT. Translated: CASSWIAASTDTQYF. J is TRBJ2-3 and V is TRBV27, with D maybe TRBD2 (6 bases). Trimming took off 4 bases at V and 0 bases at J, with 11 bases between the two ends. The CDR3 is 15 amino acids. Germline lookup yields CDR1 MNHEY and CDR2 SMNVEV (reference sequence).

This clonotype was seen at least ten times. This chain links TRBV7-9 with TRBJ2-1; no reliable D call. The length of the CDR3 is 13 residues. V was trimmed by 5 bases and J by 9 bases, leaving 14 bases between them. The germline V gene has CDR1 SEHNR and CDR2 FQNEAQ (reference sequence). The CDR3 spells CASSHNPGVEQFF. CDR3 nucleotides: TGTGCCAGCAGCCACAACCCCGGTGTTGAGCAGTTCTTC.

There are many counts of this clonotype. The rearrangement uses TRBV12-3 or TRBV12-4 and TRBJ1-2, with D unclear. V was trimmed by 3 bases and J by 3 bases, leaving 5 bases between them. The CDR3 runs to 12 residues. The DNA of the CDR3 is TGTGCCAGCAGTTTTTCCGACTATGGCTACACCTTC. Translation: CASSFSDYGYTF.

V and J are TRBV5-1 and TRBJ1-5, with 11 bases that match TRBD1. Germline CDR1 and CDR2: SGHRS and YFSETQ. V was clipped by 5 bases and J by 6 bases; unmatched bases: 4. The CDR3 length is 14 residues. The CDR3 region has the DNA TGCGCCAGCAGTACCGGGACAGGGGGTCAGCCCCAGCATTTT. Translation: CASSTGTGGQPQHF.

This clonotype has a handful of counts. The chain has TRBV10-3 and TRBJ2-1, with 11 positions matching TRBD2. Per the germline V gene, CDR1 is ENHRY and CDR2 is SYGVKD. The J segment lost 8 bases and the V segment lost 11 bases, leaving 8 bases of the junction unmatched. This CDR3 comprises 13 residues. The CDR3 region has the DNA TGTGCCTCGGGACTAGCGGAGTTTGATGAGCAGTTCTTC. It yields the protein CASGLAEFDEQFF.

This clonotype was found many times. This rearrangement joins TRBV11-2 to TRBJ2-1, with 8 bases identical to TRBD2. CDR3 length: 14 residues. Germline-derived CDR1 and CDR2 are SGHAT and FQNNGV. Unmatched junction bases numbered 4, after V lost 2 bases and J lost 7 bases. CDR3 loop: CASSLSGRRNEQFF. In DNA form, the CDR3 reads TGTGCCAGCAGCTTAAGCGGGAGAAGGAATGAGCAGTTCTTC.

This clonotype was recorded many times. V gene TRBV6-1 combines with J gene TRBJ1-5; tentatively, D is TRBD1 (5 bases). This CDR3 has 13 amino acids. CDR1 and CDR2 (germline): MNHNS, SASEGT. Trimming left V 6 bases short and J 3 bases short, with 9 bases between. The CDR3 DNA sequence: TGTGCCAGCAGCAGGGACCTCAATCAGCCCCAGCATTTT. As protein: CASSRDLNQPQHF.